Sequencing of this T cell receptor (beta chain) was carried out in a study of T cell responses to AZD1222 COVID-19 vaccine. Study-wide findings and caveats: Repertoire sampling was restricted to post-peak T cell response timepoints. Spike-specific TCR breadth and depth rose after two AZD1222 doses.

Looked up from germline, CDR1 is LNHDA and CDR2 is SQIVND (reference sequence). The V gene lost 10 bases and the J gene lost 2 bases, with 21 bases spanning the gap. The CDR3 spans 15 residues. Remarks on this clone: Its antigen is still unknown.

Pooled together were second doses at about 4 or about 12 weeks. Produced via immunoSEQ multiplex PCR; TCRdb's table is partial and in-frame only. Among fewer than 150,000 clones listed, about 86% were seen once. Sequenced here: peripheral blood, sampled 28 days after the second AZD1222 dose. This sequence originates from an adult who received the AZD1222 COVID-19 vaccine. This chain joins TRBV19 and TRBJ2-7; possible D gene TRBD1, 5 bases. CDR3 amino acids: CATGIRGQGPYEQYF. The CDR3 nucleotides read TGTGCCACCGGAATCCGTGGTCAGGGTCCCTACGAGCAGTACTTC.